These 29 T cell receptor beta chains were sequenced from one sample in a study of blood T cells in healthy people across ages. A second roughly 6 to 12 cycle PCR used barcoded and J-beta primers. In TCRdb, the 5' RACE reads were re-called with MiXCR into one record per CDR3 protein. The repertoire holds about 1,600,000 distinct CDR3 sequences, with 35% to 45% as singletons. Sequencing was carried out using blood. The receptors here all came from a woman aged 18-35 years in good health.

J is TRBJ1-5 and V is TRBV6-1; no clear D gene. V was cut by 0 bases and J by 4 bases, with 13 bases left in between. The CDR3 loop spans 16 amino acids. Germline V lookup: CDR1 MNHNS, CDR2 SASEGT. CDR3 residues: CASSEAVSGPNQPQHF. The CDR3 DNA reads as TGTGCCAGCAGTGAAGCAGTTTCAGGTCCGAATCAGCCCCAGCATTTT.

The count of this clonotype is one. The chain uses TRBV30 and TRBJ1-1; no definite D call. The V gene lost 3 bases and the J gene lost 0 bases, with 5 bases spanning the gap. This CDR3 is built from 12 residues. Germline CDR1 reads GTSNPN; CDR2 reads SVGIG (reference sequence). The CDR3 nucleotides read TGTGCCTGGAGAACGATGAACACTGAAGCTTTCTTT. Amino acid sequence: CAWRTMNTEAFF. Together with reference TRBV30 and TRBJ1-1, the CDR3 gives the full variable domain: SQTIHQWPATLVQPVGSPLSLECTVEGTSNPNLYWYRQAAGRGLQLLFYSVGIGQISSEVPQNLSASRPQDRQFILSSKKLLLSDSGFYLCAWRTMNTEAFFGQGTRLTVV.

CDR3 bases: TGCAGTGCGTGCAGGGGACCTAACACAGATACGCAGTATTTT. Translating gives CSACRGPNTDTQYF. The chain carries TRBV20-1 and TRBJ2-3, with D tentatively TRBD1 (6 bases). The germline V and J ends were trimmed by 6 bases and 2 bases, with 15 bases remaining between them. Germline assignment: CDR1 DFQATT and CDR2 SNEGSKA (reference sequence). This CDR3 has 14 amino acids.

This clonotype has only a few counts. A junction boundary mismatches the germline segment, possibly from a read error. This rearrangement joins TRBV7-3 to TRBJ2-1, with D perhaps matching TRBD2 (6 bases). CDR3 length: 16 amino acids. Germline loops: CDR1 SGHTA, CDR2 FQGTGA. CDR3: CASSLTGTASYNEQFF. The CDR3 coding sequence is TGTGCCAGCAGTTTAACCGGGACTGCCTCCTACAATGAGCAGTTCTTC.

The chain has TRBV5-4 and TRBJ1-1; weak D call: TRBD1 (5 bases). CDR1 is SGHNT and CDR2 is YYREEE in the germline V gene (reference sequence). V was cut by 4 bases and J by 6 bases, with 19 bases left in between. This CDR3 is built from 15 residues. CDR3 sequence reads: CASSDRDGMNAEAFF. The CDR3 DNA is TGTGCCAGCAGCGACCGGGACGGCATGAATGCTGAAGCTTTCTTT.

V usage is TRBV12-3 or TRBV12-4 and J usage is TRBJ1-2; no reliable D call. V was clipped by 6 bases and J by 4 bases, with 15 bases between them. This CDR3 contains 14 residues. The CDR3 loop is CASRELGGGYGYTF. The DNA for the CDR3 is TGTGCCAGCAGGGAGTTAGGAGGCGGCTATGGCTACACCTTC.

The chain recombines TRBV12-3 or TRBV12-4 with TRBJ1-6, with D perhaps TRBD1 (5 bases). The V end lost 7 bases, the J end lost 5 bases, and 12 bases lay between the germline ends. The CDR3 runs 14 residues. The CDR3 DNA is TGTGCCAGCAATCTGGGGGGGGATAATTCACCCCTCCACTTT. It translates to CASNLGGDNSPLHF.

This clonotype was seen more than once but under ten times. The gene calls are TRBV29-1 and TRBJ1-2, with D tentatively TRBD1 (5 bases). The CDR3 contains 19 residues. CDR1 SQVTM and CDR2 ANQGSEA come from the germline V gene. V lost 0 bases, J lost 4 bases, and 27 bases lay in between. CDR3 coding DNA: TGCAGCGTTGAAGACCAAACAGGAGCCATCCCCGAGATAAGCTATGGCTACACCTTC. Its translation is CSVEDQTGAIPEISYGYTF. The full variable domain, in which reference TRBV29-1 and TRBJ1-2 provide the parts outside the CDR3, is SAVISQKPSRDICQRGTSLTIQCQVDSQVTMMFWYRQQPGQSLTLIATANQGSEATYESGFVIDKFPISRPNLTFSTLTVSNMSPEDSSIYLCSVEDQTGAIPEISYGYTFGSGTRLTVV.

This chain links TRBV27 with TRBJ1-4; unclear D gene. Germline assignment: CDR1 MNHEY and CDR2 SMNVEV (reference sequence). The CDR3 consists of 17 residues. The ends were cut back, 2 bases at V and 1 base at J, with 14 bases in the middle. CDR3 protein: CASSLEAGQQTNEKLFF. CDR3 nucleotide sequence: TGTGCCAGCAGTTTAGAGGCAGGCCAACAAACTAATGAAAAACTGTTTTTT.

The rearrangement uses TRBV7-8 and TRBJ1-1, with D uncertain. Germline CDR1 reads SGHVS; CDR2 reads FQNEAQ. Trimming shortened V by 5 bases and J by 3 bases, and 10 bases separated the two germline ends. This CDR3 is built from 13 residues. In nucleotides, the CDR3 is TGTGCCAGCAGCGTAGTGCCTGACACTGAAGCTTTCTTT. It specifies CASSVVPDTEAFF.

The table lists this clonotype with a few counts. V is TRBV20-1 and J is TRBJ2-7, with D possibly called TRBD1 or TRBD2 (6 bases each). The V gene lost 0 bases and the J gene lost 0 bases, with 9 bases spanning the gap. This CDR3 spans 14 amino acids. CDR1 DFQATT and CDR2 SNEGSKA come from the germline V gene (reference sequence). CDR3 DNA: TGCAGTGCTAGAGATGAGGGGGGCTCCTACGAGCAGTACTTC. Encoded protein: CSARDEGGSYEQYF.

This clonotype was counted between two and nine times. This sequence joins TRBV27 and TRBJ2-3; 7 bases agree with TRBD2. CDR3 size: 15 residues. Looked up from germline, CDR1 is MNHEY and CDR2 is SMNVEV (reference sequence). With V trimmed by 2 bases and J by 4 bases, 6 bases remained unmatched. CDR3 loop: CASSLGGRGSDTQYF. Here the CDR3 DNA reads TGTGCCAGCAGTTTAGGCGGGAGAGGGTCAGATACGCAGTATTTT.

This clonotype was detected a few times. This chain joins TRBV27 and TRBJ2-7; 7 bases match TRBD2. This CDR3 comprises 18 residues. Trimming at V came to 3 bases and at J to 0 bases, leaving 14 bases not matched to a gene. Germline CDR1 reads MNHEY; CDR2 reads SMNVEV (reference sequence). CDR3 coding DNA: TGTGCCAGCAGTTTTCACGGGGGGTACAGCCAGGGCTCCTACGAGCAGTACTTC. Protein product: CASSFHGGYSQGSYEQYF.

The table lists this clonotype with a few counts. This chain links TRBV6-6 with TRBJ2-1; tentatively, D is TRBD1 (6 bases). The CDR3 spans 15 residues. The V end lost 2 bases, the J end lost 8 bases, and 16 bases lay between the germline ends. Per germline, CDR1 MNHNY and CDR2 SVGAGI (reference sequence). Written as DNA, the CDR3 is TGTGCCAGCAGTTACGGTCTAGGGGGTACATATGAGCAGTTCTTC. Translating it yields CASSYGLGGTYEQFF.

CDR3 in DNA: TGCGCCAGCAGTCTGATCACAGACGGCCAAGAGACCCAGTTCTTC. Protein: CASSLITDGQETQFF. This sequence joins TRBV5-1 and TRBJ2-1; D gene unclear. Trimming took 5 bases from V and 13 from J, leaving 25 bases between them. The germline CDR1 and CDR2 sequences are SGHRS and YFSETQ. This CDR3 is 15 amino acids long. The variable domain in full, completed from reference TRBV5-1 and TRBJ2-1, reads KAGVTQTPRYLIKTRGQQVTLSCSPISGHRSVSWYQQTPGQGLQFLFEYFSETQRNKGNFPGRFSGRQFSNSRSEMNVSTLELGDSALYLCASSLITDGQETQFFGPGTRLTVL.

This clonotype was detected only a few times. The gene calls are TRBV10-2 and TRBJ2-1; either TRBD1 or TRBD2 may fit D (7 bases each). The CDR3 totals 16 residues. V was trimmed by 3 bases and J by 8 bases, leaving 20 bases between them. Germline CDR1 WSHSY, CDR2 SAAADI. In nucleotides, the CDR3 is TGCGCCAGCAGTGATGCTGGGAGGGGGCGCGGGTATGAGCAGTTCTTC. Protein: CASSDAGRGRGYEQFF.

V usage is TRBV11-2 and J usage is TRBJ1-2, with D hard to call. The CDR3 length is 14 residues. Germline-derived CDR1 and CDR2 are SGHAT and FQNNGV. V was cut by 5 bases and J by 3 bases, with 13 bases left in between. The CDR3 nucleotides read TGTGCCAGCAGCCCCGGACTTCTCGACTATGGCTACACCTTC. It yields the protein CASSPGLLDYGYTF.

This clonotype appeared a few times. This CDR3 is CASSLLRQGIYEQYF. The CDR3 DNA reads as TGTGCCAGCAGCTTATTAAGACAGGGCATCTACGAGCAGTACTTC. The chain couples TRBV7-2 to TRBJ2-5; 7 bases match TRBD1. The end of the DNA aligns better with TRBJ2-7, so the J call may be wrong. CDR1 and CDR2 (germline): SGHTA, FQGNSA. This CDR3 spans 15 amino acids.

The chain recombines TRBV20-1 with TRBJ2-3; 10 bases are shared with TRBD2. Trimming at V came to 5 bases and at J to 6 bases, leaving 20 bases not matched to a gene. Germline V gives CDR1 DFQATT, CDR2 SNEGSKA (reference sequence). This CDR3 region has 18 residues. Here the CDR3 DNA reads TGCAGTGCTTACCACGACTCCGGGACTAGCGAGAGATGGGATACGCAGTATTTT. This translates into CSAYHDSGTSERWDTQYF.

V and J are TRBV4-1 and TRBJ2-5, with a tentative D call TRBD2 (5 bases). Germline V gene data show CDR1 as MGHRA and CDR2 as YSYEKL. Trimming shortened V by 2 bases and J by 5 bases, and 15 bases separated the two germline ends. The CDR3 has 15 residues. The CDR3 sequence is CASSQSLAPAETQYF. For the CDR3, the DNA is TGCGCCAGCAGCCAAAGCCTAGCTCCGGCGGAGACCCAGTACTTC.

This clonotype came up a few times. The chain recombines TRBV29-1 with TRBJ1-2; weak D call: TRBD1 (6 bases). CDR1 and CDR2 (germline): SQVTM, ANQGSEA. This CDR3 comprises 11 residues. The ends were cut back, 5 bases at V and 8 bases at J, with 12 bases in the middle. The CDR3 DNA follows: TGCAGCGTTCCGACCCAGGGGGGCTACACCTTC. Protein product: CSVPTQGGYTF.

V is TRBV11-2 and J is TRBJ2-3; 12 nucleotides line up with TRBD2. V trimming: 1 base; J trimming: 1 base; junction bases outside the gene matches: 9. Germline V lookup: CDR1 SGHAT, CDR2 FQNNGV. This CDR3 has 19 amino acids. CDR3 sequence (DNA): TGTGCCAGCAGCTTAGGTCTGAGACTAGCGGGAGTCGGCACAGATACGCAGTATTTT. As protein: CASSLGLRLAGVGTDTQYF.

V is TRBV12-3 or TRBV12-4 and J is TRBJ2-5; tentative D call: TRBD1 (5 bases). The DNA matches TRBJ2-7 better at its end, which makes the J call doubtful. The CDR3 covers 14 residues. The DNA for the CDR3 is TGTGCCAGCAGACCTGTGAGTCAGGGCTACGAGCAGTACTTC. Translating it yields CASRPVSQGYEQYF.

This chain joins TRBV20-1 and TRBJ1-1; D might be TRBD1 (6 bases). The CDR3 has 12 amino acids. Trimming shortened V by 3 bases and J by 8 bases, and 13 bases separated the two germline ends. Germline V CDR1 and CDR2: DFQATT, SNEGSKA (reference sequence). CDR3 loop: CSASGQSIEAFF. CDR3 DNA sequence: TGCAGTGCTAGTGGACAGTCCATCGAAGCTTTCTTT.

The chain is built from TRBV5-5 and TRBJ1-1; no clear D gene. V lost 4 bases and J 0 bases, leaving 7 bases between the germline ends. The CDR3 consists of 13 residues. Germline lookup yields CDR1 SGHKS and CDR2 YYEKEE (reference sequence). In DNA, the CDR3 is TGTGCCAGCAGCGCCTACATGAACACTGAAGCTTTCTTT. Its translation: CASSAYMNTEAFF. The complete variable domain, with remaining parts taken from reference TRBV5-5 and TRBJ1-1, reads DAGVTQSPTHLIKTRGQQVTLRCSPISGHKSVSWYQQVLGQGPQFIFQYYEKEERGRGNFPDRFSARQFPNYSSELNVNALLLGDSALYLCASSAYMNTEAFFGQGTRLTVV.

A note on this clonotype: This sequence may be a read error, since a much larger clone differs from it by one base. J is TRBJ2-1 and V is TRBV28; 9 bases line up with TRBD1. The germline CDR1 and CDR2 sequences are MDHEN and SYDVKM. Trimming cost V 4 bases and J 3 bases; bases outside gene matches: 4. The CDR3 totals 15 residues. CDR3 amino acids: CASSSTGGNYNEQFF. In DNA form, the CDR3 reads TGTGCCAGCAGTTCGACAGGGGGTAACTACAATGAGCAGTTCTTC.

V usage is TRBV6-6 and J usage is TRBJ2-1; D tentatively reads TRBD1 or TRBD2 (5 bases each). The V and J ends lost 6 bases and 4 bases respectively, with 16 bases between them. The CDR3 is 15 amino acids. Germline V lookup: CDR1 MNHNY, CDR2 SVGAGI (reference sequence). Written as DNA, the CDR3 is TGTGCCAGCAGCCGGTCCCGGGGCGTATACAATGAGCAGTTCTTC. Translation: CASSRSRGVYNEQFF.

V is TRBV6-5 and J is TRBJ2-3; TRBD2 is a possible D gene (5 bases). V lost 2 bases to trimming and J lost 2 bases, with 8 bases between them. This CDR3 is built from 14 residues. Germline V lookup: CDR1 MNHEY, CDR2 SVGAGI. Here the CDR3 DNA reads TGTGCCAGCAGTTACAGGACTTCCACAGATACGCAGTATTTT. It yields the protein CASSYRTSTDTQYF.

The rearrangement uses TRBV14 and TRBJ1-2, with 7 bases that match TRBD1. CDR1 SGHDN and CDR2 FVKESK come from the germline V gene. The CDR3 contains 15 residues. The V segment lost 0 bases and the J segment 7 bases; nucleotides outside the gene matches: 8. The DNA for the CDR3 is TGTGCCAGCAGCCAAGAAACAGGGGATGTAGGTGGCTACACCTTC. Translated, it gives CASSQETGDVGGYTF.